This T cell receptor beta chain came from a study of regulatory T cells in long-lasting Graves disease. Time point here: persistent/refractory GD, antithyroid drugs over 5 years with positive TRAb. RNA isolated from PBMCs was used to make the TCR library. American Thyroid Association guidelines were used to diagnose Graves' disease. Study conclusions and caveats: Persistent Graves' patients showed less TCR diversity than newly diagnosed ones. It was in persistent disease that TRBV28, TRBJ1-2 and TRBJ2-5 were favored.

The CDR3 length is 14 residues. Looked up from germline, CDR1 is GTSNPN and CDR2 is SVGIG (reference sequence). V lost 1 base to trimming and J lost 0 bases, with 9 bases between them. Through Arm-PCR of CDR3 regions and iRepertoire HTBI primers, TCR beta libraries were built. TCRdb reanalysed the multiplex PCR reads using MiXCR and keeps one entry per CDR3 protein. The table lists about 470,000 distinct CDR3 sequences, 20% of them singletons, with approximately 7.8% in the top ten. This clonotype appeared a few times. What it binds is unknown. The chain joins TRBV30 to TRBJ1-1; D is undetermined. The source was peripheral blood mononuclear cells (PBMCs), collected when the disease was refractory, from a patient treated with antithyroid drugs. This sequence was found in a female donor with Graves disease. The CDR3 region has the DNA TGTGCCTGGAGTGGAGGAAAACTGAACACTGAAGCTTTCTTT. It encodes CAWSGGKLNTEAFF. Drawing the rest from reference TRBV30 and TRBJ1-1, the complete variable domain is SQTIHQWPATLVQPVGSPLSLECTVEGTSNPNLYWYRQAAGRGLQLLFYSVGIGQISSEVPQNLSASRPQDRQFILSSKKLLLSDSGFYLCAWSGGKLNTEAFFGQGTRLTVV.